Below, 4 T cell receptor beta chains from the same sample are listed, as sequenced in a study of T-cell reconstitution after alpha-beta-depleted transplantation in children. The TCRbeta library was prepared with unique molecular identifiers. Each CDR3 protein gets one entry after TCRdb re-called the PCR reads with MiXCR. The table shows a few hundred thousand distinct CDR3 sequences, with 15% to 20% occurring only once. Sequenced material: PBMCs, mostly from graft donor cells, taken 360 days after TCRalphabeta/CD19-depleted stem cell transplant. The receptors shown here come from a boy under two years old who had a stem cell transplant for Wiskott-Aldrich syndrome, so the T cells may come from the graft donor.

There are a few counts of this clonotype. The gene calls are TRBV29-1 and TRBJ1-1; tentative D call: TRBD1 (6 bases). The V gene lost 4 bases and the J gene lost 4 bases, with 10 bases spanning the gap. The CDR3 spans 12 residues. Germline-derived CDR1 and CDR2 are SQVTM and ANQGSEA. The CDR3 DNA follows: TGCAGCGTTGCCTTAGGGGGCACTGAAGCTTTCTTT. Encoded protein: CSVALGGTEAFF.

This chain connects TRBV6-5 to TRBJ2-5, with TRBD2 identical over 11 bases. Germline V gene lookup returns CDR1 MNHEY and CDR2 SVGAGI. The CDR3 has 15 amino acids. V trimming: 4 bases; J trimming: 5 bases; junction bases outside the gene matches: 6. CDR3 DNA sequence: TGTGCCAGCAGTTCTACTAGCGGGAGTTACGAGACCCAGTACTTC. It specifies CASSSTSGSYETQYF.

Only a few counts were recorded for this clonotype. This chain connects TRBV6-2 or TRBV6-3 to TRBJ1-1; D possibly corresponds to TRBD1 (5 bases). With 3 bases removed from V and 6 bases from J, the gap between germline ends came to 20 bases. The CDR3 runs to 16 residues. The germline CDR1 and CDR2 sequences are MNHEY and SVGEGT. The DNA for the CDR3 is TGTGCCAGCAGTTATTATATTGGGGGAAGAGGGCCTGAAGCTTTCTTT. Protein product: CASSYYIGGRGPEAFF.

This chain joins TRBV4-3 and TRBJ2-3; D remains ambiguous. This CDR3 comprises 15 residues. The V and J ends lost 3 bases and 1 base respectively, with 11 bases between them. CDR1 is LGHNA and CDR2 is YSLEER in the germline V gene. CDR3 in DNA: TGCGCCAGCAGCCAGTCGAAACTCCGCACAGATACGCAGTATTTT. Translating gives CASSQSKLRTDTQYF.